Detailed here is one T cell receptor beta chain. The data are from a study of blood T cell repertoires in COVID-19. In the study overall: PBMCs, B-cell-depleted T cells, or T cells provided the cDNA or gDNA that made up the material.

There are 12 residues in the CDR3. The V and J ends lost 8 bases and 9 bases respectively, with 11 bases between them. The germline V gene has CDR1 ENHRY and CDR2 SYGVKD. Profiling relied on immunoSEQ multiplex PCR, and the TCRdb table lists in-frame clones only, not all of them. The table lists 60,000 to 85,000 clones, roughly 84% of them singletons. The source material was peripheral blood. This clonotype was sampled from a woman over 75 with active or convalescent COVID-19. The chain has TRBV10-3 and TRBJ1-6, with D possibly being TRBD1 (6 bases). The CDR3 DNA reads TGTGCCATCGGAACAGGGTTTTCACCCCTCCACTTT. Translated: CAIGTGFSPLHF.